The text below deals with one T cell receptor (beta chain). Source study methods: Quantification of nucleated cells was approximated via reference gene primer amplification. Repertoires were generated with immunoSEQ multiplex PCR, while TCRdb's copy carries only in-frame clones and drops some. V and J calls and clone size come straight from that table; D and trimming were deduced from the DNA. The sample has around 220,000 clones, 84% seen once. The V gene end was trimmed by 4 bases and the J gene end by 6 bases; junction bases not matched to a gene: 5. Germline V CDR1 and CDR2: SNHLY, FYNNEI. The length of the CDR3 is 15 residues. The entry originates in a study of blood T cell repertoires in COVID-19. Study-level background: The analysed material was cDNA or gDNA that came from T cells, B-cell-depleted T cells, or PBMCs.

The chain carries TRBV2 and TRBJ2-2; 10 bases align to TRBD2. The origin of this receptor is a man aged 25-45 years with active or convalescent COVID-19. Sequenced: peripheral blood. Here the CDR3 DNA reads TGTGCCAGCAGTGCCGCTAGCGGGAGCCCCGGGGAGCTGTTTTTT. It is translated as CASSAASGSPGELFF.